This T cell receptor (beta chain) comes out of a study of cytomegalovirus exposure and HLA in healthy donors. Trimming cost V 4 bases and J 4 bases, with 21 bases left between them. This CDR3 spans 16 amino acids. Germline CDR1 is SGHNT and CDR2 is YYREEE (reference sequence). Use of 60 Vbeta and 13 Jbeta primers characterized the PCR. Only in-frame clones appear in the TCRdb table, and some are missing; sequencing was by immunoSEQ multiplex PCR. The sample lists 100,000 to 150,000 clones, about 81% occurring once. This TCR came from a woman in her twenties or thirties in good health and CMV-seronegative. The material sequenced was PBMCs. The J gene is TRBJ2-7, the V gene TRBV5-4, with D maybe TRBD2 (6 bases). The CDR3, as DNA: TGTGCCAGCAGCCTGGAAGGAGGGGCCGGAAGGTACGAGCAGTACTTC. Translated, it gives CASSLEGGAGRYEQYF.